What follows is one T cell receptor beta chain and its context. The clone's antigen remains unknown. No base quality information exists; no much larger clone differs at one position. These data originate in a study of T cells after yellow fever vaccination (dated by TCRdb to about 2019). Study-level background: The SMART-Seq v4 Ultra Low Input RNA kit was used to prepare libraries from fractions with low cell numbers. To track T-cell clones before and after primary and booster YFV17D yellow fever vaccination, bulk TCR alpha and beta repertoires were sequenced longitudinally. Two healthy male donors, one aged 18 to 29 and one aged 30 to 40 years, made up the cohort. Blood was collected at multiple timepoints before and after primary and secondary immunization, and bulk PBMC replicates and cell subsets were isolated.

TCRdb shows the sequencer as Illumina NovaSeq 6000. Synthesis of TCR cDNA relied on 5'RACE template switching, a step that introduced a universal primer site along with unique molecular identifiers. cDNA synthesis was primed from both the TCR alpha and TCR beta constant segments. Library amplification used two PCR steps, and the second PCR step added sample barcodes and sequencing adapters. Libraries were sequenced on Illumina HiSeq 2500 (2x100 bp) or NovaSeq (2x150 bp). In the original analysis: Reads were demultiplexed and collapsed into UMI consensus sequences with MIGEC, and V(D)J alignment was performed with MiXCR. Vaccine-responding clonotypes were defined with edgeR using replicate PBMC samples, requiring FDR below 0.01 and a log2 fold change above 5 up to day 15. Each bulk clonotype was labeled CD4 or CD8 based on which sequenced repertoire, CD4 or CD8, contained the clonotype at higher abundance. The public reads were run again by TCRdb, first through fastp at Q25 and then through MiXCR, and only productive beta chains were kept. Each entry merges the rows of one CDR3 protein and shows their most common DNA and genes. The V and J calls were determined by TCRdb, not by the authors. The sample contains approximately 450,000 distinct CDR3 sequences, around 20% of them found a single time. 15% to 20% of the sample is in the top ten clones.

V loses 2 bases, J loses 2 bases, and the germline ends lie 9 bases apart. For CDR1 and CDR2, the germline V gene lists SQVTM and ANQGSEA. The CDR3 runs 14 amino acids, cysteine and phenylalanine included. Solely the CDR3 DNA is kept, with 42 bases framed from the first base. Explained via the paper, the treatment or condition label denotes: live attenuated yellow fever vaccine strain. At every blood-draw timepoint, two biological replicates of bulk PBMCs were collected. PBMCs were isolated from peripheral blood using a standard Ficoll-Paque protocol. TriZol was used to extract RNA from bulk PBMCs, from CD4 and CD8 fractions, and from dextramer-positive and dextramer-negative fractions. The investigation overall reported the following: Computational filtering was required because FACS-sorted repertoires could contain abundant contaminating clonotypes from the bulk population. Compared with the primary T-cell response, the secondary T-cell response was faster but weaker, reaching its peak on day 5 rather than on day 15. After the booster, most clones that had expanded after primary vaccination were detected again (about 95% of CD4 and under 90% of CD8), suggesting broad maintenance of memory. Because the study included only a couple of donors, the extent to which the findings can be generalized is limited. A small share of clonotypes was detected in both CD4 and CD8 compartments, with the overlap likely arising from convergent recombination.

The sample in question was PBMCs, obtained before the yellow fever booster vaccination. This receptor was obtained from a man younger than 30 who received the YFV17D yellow fever vaccine. The chain is assembled from TRBV29-1 and TRBJ1-4, and perhaps TRBD1 as D gene, on 5 matching bases. The nucleotides are TGCAGCGTTGAAACCGGGACTACTAATGAAAAACTGTTTTTT. Its product reads: CSVETGTTNEKLFF.